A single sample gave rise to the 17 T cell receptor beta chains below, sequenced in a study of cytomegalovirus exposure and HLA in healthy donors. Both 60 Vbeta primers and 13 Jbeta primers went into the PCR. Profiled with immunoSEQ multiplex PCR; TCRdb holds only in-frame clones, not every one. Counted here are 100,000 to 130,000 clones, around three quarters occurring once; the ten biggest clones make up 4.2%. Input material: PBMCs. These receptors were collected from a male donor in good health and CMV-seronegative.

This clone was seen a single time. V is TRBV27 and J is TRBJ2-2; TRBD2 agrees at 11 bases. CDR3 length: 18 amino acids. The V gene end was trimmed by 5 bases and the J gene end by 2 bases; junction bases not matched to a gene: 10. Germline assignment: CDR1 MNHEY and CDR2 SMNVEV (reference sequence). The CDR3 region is CASSGGGSGRANTGELFF. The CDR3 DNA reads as TGTGCCAGCAGTGGGGGTGGTAGCGGGAGGGCCAACACCGGGGAGCTGTTTTTT.

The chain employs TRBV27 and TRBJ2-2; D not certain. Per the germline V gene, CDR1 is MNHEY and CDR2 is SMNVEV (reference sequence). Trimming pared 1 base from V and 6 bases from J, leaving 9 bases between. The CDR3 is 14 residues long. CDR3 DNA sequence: TGTGCCAGCAGTTTATGGGTGGAGCCCGGGGAGCTGTTTTTT. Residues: CASSLWVEPGELFF.

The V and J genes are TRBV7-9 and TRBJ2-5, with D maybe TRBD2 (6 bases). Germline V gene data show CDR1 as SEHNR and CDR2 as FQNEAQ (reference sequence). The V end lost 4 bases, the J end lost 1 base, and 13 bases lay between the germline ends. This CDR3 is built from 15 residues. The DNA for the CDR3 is TGTGCCAGCAGCTCCTCAGCGGGTATCCAAGAGACCCAGTACTTC. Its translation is CASSSSAGIQETQYF.

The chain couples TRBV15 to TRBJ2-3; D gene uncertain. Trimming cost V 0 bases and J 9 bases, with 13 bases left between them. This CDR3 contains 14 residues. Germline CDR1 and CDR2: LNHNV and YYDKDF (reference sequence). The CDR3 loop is CATSRDQSRRTQYF. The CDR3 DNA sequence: TGTGCCACCAGCAGAGATCAGTCTAGGAGAACGCAGTATTTT.

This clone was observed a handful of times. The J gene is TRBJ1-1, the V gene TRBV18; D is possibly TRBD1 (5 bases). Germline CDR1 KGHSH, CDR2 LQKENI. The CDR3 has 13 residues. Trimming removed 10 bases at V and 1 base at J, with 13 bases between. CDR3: CATGGAQNTEAFF. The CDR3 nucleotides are TGTGCCACTGGAGGGGCCCAGAACACTGAAGCTTTCTTT.

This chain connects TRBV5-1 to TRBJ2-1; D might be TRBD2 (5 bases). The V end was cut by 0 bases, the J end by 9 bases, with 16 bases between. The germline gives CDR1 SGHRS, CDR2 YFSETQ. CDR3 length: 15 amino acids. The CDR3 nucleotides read TGCGCCAGCAGCTTGGCTCTAGCTCAACAATCTGAGCAGTTCTTC. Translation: CASSLALAQQSEQFF. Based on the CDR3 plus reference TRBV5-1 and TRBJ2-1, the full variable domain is KAGVTQTPRYLIKTRGQQVTLSCSPISGHRSVSWYQQTPGQGLQFLFEYFSETQRNKGNFPGRFSGRQFSNSRSEMNVSTLELGDSALYLCASSLALAQQSEQFFGPGTRLTVL.

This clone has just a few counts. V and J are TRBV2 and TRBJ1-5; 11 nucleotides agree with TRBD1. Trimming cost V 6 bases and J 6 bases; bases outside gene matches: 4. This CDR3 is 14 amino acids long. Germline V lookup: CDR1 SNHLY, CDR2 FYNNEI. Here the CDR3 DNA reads TGTGCCAGCAGAGGACAGGGGGCTGGTCAGCCCCAGCATTTT. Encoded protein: CASRGQGAGQPQHF.

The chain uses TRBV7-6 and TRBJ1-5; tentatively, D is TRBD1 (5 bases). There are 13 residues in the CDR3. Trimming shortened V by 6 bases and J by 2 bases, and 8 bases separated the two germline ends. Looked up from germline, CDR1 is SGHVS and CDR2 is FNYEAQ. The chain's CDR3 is CASSQQGNQPQHF. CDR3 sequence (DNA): TGTGCCAGCAGTCAACAGGGCAATCAGCCCCAGCATTTT.

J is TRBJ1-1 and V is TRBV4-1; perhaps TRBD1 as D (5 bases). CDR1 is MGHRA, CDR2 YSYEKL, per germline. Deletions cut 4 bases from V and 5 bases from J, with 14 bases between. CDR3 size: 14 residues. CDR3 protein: CASSLLSGATEAFF. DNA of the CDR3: TGCGCCAGCAGCCTCCTCTCTGGGGCTACTGAAGCTTTCTTT.

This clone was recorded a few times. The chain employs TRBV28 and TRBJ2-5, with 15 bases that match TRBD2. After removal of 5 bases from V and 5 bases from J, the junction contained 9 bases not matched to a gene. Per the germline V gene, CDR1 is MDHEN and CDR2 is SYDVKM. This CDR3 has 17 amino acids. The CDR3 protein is CASSPGLAGGLWETQYF. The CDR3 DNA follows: TGTGCCAGCAGTCCCGGACTAGCGGGAGGGCTCTGGGAGACCCAGTACTTC. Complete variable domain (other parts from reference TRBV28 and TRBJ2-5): DVKVTQSSRYLVKRTGEKVFLECVQDMDHENMFWYRQDPGLGLRLIYFSYDVKMKEKGDIPEGYSVSREKKERFSLILESASTNQTSMYLCASSPGLAGGLWETQYFGPGTRLLVL.

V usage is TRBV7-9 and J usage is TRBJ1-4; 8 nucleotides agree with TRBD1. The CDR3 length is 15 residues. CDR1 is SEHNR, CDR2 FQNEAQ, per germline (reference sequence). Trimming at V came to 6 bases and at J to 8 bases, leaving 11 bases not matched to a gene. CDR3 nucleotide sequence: TGTGCCAGCAGGCCTCAGGGGGCTGAAGGAGAAAAACTGTTTTTT. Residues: CASRPQGAEGEKLFF.

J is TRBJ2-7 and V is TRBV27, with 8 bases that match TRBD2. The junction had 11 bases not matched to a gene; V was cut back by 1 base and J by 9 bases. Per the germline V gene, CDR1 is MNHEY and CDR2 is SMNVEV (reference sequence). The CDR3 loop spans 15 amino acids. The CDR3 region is CASSLLSSGEGGQYF. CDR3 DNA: TGTGCCAGCAGTTTATTAAGTAGCGGGGAAGGGGGGCAGTACTTC.

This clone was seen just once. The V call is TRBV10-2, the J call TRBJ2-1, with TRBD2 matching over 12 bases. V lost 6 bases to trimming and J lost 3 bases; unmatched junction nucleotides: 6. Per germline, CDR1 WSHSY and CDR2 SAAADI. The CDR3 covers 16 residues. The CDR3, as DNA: TGCGCCAGCAGGGATCTAGCGGGAGGGCGCTACAATGAGCAGTTCTTC. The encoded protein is CASRDLAGGRYNEQFF.

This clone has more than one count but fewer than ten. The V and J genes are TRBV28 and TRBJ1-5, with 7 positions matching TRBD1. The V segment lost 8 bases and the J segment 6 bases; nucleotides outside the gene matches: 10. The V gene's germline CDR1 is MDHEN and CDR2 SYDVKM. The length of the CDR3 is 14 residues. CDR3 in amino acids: CASLKGGAAQPQHF. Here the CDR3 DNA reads TGTGCCAGCCTAAAAGGGGGCGCGGCTCAGCCCCAGCATTTT. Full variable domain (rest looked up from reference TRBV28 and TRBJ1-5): DVKVTQSSRYLVKRTGEKVFLECVQDMDHENMFWYRQDPGLGLRLIYFSYDVKMKEKGDIPEGYSVSREKKERFSLILESASTNQTSMYLCASLKGGAAQPQHFGDGTRLSIL.

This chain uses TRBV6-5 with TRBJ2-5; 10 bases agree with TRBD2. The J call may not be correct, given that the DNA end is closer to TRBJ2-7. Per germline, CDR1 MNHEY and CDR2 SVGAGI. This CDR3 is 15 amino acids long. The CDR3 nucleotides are TGTGCCAGCAGTTACGGGAGCGGGAGGGCCCACGAGCAGTACTTC. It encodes CASSYGSGRAHEQYF.

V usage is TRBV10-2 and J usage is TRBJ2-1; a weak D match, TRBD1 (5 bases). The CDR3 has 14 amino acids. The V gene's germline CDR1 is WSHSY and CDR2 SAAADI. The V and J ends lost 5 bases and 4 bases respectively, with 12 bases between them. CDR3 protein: CASSPDSSYNEQFF. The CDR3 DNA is TGCGCCAGCAGTCCCGACAGCAGTTACAATGAGCAGTTCTTC.

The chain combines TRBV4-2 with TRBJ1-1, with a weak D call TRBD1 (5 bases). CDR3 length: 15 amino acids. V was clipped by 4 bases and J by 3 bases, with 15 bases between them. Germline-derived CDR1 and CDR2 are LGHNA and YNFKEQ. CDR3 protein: CASSRTVSGDTEAFF. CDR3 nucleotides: TGTGCCAGCAGCCGAACGGTGTCGGGGGACACTGAAGCTTTCTTT.